This T cell receptor (beta chain) appears in the sequencing data of a study of T-cell reconstitution after alpha-beta-depleted transplantation in children. Study results and limitations: Several patients had high TCRbeta diversity at day 60; it came from surviving recipient T cells and thymic progenitors. After one year, T-cell counts and TCRbeta diversity mostly came from new T cells. There were reportedly several hundred expanded graft clones from which alpha-beta T cells came about two months after transplant.

Construction of the TCRbeta library involved unique molecular identifiers. One entry per CDR3 protein results from TCRdb running MiXCR on the PCR reads. The sample lists approximately 500,000 distinct CDR3 sequences, over 9.5% occurring once. This CDR3 is 12 amino acids long. Germline loops: CDR1 WSHSY, CDR2 SAAADI. V shed 3 bases and J shed 6 bases, with 7 bases lying between them. This clonotype has at least ten counts. The antigen remains unidentified. The chain has TRBV10-2 and TRBJ2-3; the D is unclear. The TCR comes from a child younger than 10 with inherited bone marrow failure, due to receive a stem cell transplant. The sequencing used PBMCs, collected before TCRalphabeta/CD19-depleted stem cell transplant. The CDR3 region is CASSDGLDTQYF. In nucleotides, the CDR3 is TGCGCCAGCAGTGATGGGCTCGATACGCAGTATTTT.